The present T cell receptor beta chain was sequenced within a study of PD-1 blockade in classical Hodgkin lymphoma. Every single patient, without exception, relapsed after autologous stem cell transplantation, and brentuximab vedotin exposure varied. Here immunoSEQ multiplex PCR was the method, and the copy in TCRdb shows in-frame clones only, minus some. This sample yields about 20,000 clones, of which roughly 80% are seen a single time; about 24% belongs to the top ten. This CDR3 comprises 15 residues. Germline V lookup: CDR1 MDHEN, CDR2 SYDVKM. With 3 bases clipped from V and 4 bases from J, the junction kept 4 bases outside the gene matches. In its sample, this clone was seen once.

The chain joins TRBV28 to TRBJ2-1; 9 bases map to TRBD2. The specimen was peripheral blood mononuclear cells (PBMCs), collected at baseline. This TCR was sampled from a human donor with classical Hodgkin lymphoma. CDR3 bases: TGTGCCAGCAGTTTCCTAGCGGGGCAATACAATGAGCAGTTCTTC. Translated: CASSFLAGQYNEQFF.